Listed below are T cell receptor beta chains from one sample, sequenced in a study of glioma-infiltrating T cells. From the multiplex PCR reads, TCRdb called clonotypes with MiXCR, one entry per CDR3 protein. The sample lists about 99,000 distinct CDR3 sequences; 25% to 30% were seen once. Sequences were obtained from glioma tissue, nonneoplastic brain tissue, or PBMCs (not recorded which). The receptor set was obtained from a human donor with low-grade glioma or glioblastoma, undergoing nonglioma brain surgery, or in good health (not recorded which). CDR3s include the opening cysteine and the closing phenylalanine or tryptophan.

j_gene,v_gene,CDR3aa
TRBJ1-1,TRBV7-9,CASSPTQNTEAFF
TRBJ2-7,TRBV29-1,CSGGTGTGNEQYF
TRBJ2-3,TRBV9,CASSEGGPTDTQYF
TRBJ2-5,TRBV2,CASSVIPAGGPETQYF
TRBJ1-2,TRBV6-2/TRBV6-3,CASSYWGQYTYGYTF
TRBJ1-1,TRBV14,CASSQEAYTEAFF
TRBJ2-7,TRBV28,CASTKVAPYEQYF
TRBJ2-7,TRBV3-1,CASSLAPYASYEQYF
TRBJ2-7,TRBV27,CASSLRQSSYEQYF
TRBJ1-3,TRBV29-1,CSVGGLGSGNTIYF
TRBJ1-2,TRBV6-2/TRBV6-3,CASSRTANYGYTF
TRBJ1-3,TRBV7-3,CASSFPESGNTIYF
TRBJ1-1,TRBV3-1,CASSITVNTEAFF
TRBJ1-1,TRBV20-1,CSARDRDSQAFF
TRBJ1-2,TRBV12-3/TRBV12-4,CASTLSAGYYGYTF
TRBJ1-3,TRBV19,CASSITDSGNTIYF
TRBJ1-1,TRBV4-1,CASSPPGSLNTEAFF
TRBJ2-3,TRBV19,CASSITHTRSTDTQYF
TRBJ2-3,TRBV27,CAGSLYGTGYTDTQYF
TRBJ2-1,TRBV27,CASSLPPGGVYNEQFF